These 29 T cell receptor beta chains originate from one sample sequenced in a study of regulatory T cells in long-lasting Graves disease. PBMC-derived RNA was used for the TCR library. TCRdb re-called the reads through MiXCR, storing one row per CDR3 protein. The sample includes 900 to 1,300 distinct CDR3 sequences, roughly 89% of them seen just once. The sequenced sample was peripheral blood mononuclear cells (PBMCs), obtained with antithyroid drug treatment, in newly diagnosed or persistent Graves disease (not recorded which). The receptor source for this set is a woman aged 30 to 39 with Graves disease.

The chain uses TRBV4-1 and TRBJ2-2; D might be TRBD2 (6 bases). The CDR3 covers 19 residues. Germline-derived CDR1 and CDR2 are MGHRA and YSYEKL. V was cut by 6 bases and J by 6 bases, with 29 bases left in between. As DNA, the CDR3 is TGCGCCAGCAGTCATCCCTCGGCACTAGCATTCGGTAGGGCCGGGGAGCTGTTTTTT. This codes for CASSHPSALAFGRAGELFF.

The chain is built from TRBV11-2 and TRBJ1-4, with D maybe TRBD1 (5 bases). Germline lookup yields CDR1 SGHAT and CDR2 FQNNGV. The CDR3 is 21 amino acids. V gave up 0 bases and J gave up 3 bases, with 26 bases separating them. This CDR3 reads CASSLEFQWPGARGANEKLFF. The CDR3 DNA reads TGTGCCAGCAGCTTAGAATTTCAGTGGCCGGGCGCGCGGGGGGCTAATGAAAAACTGTTTTTT.

The J gene is TRBJ2-5, the V gene TRBV7-9; 12 nucleotides agree with TRBD2. There are 17 residues in the CDR3. After removal of 5 bases from V and 0 bases from J, the junction contained 7 bases not matched to a gene. Germline V gives CDR1 SEHNR, CDR2 FQNEAQ (reference sequence). CDR3 nucleotide sequence: TGTGCCAGCAGCCCATCGAGACTAGCGGGAGACCAAGAGACCCAGTACTTC. Protein: CASSPSRLAGDQETQYF.

The chain joins TRBV7-2 to TRBJ2-3; 7 nucleotides line up with TRBD2. The CDR3 consists of 14 residues. Germline CDR1 is SGHTA and CDR2 is FQGNSA. V lost 5 bases to trimming and J lost 5 bases; unmatched junction nucleotides: 7. CDR3 residues: CASSRTRSGDTQYF. CDR3 DNA: TGTGCCAGCAGCAGGACTAGAAGTGGAGATACGCAGTATTTT. The full variable domain, its missing parts supplied by reference TRBV7-2 and TRBJ2-3, is GAGVSQSPSNKVTEKGKDVELRCDPISGHTALYWYRQSLGQGLEFLIYFQGNSAPDKSGLPSDRFSAERTGGSVSTLTIQRTQQEDSAVYLCASSRTRSGDTQYFGPGTRLTVL.

This chain links TRBV25-1 with TRBJ1-2; 10 bases align to TRBD1. CDR1 is MGHDK and CDR2 is SYGVNS in the germline V gene. This CDR3 is built from 14 residues. Losses at the gene ends were 6 bases for V and 7 bases for J; bases not matched to a gene: 8. CDR3 DNA sequence: TGTGCCAGCAGGGCAGACAGGGGGCATAGTGGCTACACCTTC. Its protein product is CASRADRGHSGYTF.

This clonotype occurred a few times. The CDR3 bases are TGTGCCAGTAGCACACAGGGGGTTAATGAAAAACTGTTTTTT. Residues: CASSTQGVNEKLFF. The chain uses TRBV19 and TRBJ1-4, with 8 nucleotides matching TRBD1. The CDR3 runs 14 residues. In germline, CDR1 is LNHDA, CDR2 SQIVND (reference sequence). The junction had 4 bases not matched to a gene; V was cut back by 6 bases and J by 4 bases.

The J gene is TRBJ2-7, the V gene TRBV5-1; D perhaps matches TRBD1 (6 bases). V was cut by 7 bases and J by 2 bases, with 13 bases left in between. Germline V lookup: CDR1 SGHRS, CDR2 YFSETQ. CDR3 length: 13 residues. The CDR3 coding sequence is TGCGCCAGCCGGAGGACAGACCCCTACGAGCAGTACTTC. Its translation: CASRRTDPYEQYF.

The CDR3 spells CASSLERSTDTQYF. Written as DNA, the CDR3 is TGTGCCAGCAGCTTAGAAAGGAGCACAGATACGCAGTATTTT. This chain joins TRBV7-8 and TRBJ2-3; no clear D. In germline, CDR1 is SGHVS, CDR2 FQNEAQ. Trimming took 1 base from V and 0 from J, leaving 5 bases between them. The CDR3 is 14 amino acids.

The chain combines TRBV7-2 with TRBJ2-1; D is possibly TRBD1 or TRBD2 (5 bases each). The CDR3 contains 19 residues. Germline lookup yields CDR1 SGHTA and CDR2 FQGNSA. The ends were cut back, 0 bases at V and 4 bases at J, with 22 bases in the middle. The CDR3 bases are TGTGCCAGCAGCTTAGCCCACTACCCCCGGGACCCCGGGTACAATGAGCAGTTCTTC. It codes for CASSLAHYPRDPGYNEQFF.

V usage is TRBV11-2 and J usage is TRBJ1-1; tentatively, D is TRBD1 (5 bases). CDR3 size: 14 residues. V was cut by 7 bases and J by 2 bases, with 14 bases left in between. CDR1 and CDR2 (germline): SGHAT, FQNNGV. The CDR3 region has the DNA TGTGCCAGCACTCAGACAGCAGCCAACACTGAAGCTTTCTTT. This translates into CASTQTAANTEAFF.

V gene TRBV11-3 combines with J gene TRBJ2-2; 10 bases match TRBD1. The germline V gene has CDR1 SGHNT and CDR2 YENEEA. The CDR3 spans 15 residues. The junction had 4 bases not matched to a gene; V was cut back by 3 bases and J by 6 bases. CDR3 sequence (DNA): TGTGCCAGCAGCTTCCCGGGACAGGGGTCCGGGGAGCTGTTTTTT. Translation: CASSFPGQGSGELFF. Complete variable domain (other parts from reference TRBV11-3 and TRBJ2-2): EAGVVQSPRYKIIEKKQPVAFWCNPISGHNTLYWYLQNLGQGPELLIRYENEEAVDDSQLPKDRFSAERLKGVDSTLKIQPAELGDSAVYLCASSFPGQGSGELFFGEGSRLTVL.

The chain is built from TRBV28 and TRBJ2-7; TRBD2 matches 10 bases. The CDR3 contains 14 residues. Trimming removed 5 bases from V and 6 bases from J; junction bases left unmatched: 7. Germline loops: CDR1 MDHEN, CDR2 SYDVKM. CDR3 nucleotides: TGTGCCAGCAGTCATCTAGCGGGAGACTCCGAGCAGTACTTC. This encodes CASSHLAGDSEQYF. The variable domain in full, with the rest retrieved from reference TRBV28 and TRBJ2-7, is DVKVTQSSRYLVKRTGEKVFLECVQDMDHENMFWYRQDPGLGLRLIYFSYDVKMKEKGDIPEGYSVSREKKERFSLILESASTNQTSMYLCASSHLAGDSEQYFGPGTRLTVT.

V usage is TRBV29-1 and J usage is TRBJ1-1; 7 bases are a match to TRBD1. This CDR3 region has 13 residues. Germline V gene sequence: CDR1 SQVTM, CDR2 ANQGSEA. With V trimmed by 2 bases and J by 5 bases, 5 bases remained unmatched. CDR3 in amino acids: CSVERTQGTEAFF. The CDR3 nucleotides are TGCAGCGTTGAACGGACACAGGGGACTGAAGCTTTCTTT.

The genes are TRBV19 and TRBJ2-1; perhaps TRBD1 as D (6 bases). This CDR3 region has 14 residues. Germline lookup yields CDR1 LNHDA and CDR2 SQIVND (reference sequence). The V end was cut by 1 base, the J end by 7 bases, with 11 bases between. The CDR3 region has the DNA TGTGCCAGTAGTATAGGGTACAGGGAGAATGAGCAGTTCTTC. Protein product: CASSIGYRENEQFF.

This chain's CDR3 is CASSLSASSKETQYF. The CDR3 nucleotides read TGTGCCAGCAGTTTATCGGCTAGTTCTAAGGAGACCCAGTACTTC. J is TRBJ2-5 and V is TRBV27; D is ambiguous. Trimming cost V 0 bases and J 5 bases, with 13 bases left between them. The CDR3 length is 15 residues. CDR1 is MNHEY, CDR2 SMNVEV, per germline (reference sequence).

The gene calls are TRBV6-2 or TRBV6-3 and TRBJ2-7; 9 nucleotides line up with TRBD1. The V segment lost 6 bases and the J segment 5 bases; nucleotides outside the gene matches: 14. This CDR3 has 16 amino acids. The germline CDR1 and CDR2 sequences are MNHEY and SVGEGT. DNA of the CDR3: TGTGCCAGCAGCGTTCCGGGACAGGGAGAGATCCACGAGCAGTACTTC. Its translation is CASSVPGQGEIHEQYF.

The chain has TRBV7-9 and TRBJ1-6; tentatively, D is TRBD1 (6 bases). This CDR3 comprises 14 residues. The V end was cut by 4 bases, the J end by 7 bases, with 11 bases between. Per the germline V gene, CDR1 is SEHNR and CDR2 is FQNEAQ (reference sequence). This CDR3 is CASSSGQINSPLHF. For the CDR3, the DNA is TGTGCCAGCAGCTCAGGACAGATAAATTCACCCCTCCACTTT.

The chain employs TRBV23-1 and TRBJ1-3, with D possibly being TRBD1 (6 bases). TRBV23-1 qualifies as an ORF whose function is uncertain. V lost 6 bases to trimming and J lost 1 base, with 13 bases between them. The CDR3 consists of 15 residues. This chain's CDR3 is CASRSGRGSGNTIYF. The DNA of the CDR3 is TGCGCCAGCAGAAGTGGCAGGGGATCTGGAAACACCATATATTTT.

This clonotype was detected a few times. V and J are TRBV6-5 and TRBJ1-6; D is undetermined. Germline V gives CDR1 MNHEY, CDR2 SVGAGI. The length of the CDR3 is 15 residues. The V end lost 1 base, the J end lost 7 bases, and 11 bases lay between the germline ends. The CDR3 loop is CASSYYQVPNSPLHF. For the CDR3, the DNA is TGTGCCAGCAGTTACTATCAGGTTCCAAATTCACCCCTCCACTTT.

This chain connects TRBV18 to TRBJ1-4; D is perhaps TRBD1 (5 bases). Trimming pared 7 bases from V and 8 bases from J, leaving 14 bases between. There are 13 residues in the CDR3. From germline, CDR1 is KGHSH and CDR2 LQKENI. CDR3 amino acids: CASLQGLGEKLFF. The CDR3 DNA reads TGTGCCAGCTTGCAGGGACTCGGGGAAAAACTGTTTTTT.

The CDR3 is CASSDPPQETQYF. DNA of the CDR3: TGCGCCAGCAGCGATCCACCCCAAGAGACCCAGTACTTC. This chain links TRBV5-1 with TRBJ2-5; unclear D gene. With 4 bases removed from V and 1 base from J, the gap between germline ends came to 8 bases. Germline CDR1 reads SGHRS; CDR2 reads YFSETQ. CDR3 length: 13 amino acids.

This clonotype appeared a few times. The chain has TRBV5-1 and TRBJ1-2; no firm D call. Trimming stripped 0 bases from V and 7 bases from J, with 13 bases between. Germline V gene data show CDR1 as SGHRS and CDR2 as YFSETQ. CDR3 length: 14 residues. The CDR3 DNA reads TGCGCCAGCAGCTTGGATCCGGGAGCAAGTGGCTACACCTTC. It yields the protein CASSLDPGASGYTF.

The V call is TRBV19, the J call TRBJ2-5, with 7 bases matching TRBD1. The CDR3 has 15 residues. V was clipped by 4 bases and J by 2 bases; unmatched bases: 7. Germline V lookup: CDR1 LNHDA, CDR2 SQIVND (reference sequence). CDR3 bases: TGTGCCAGTAGTAGGGGACAGACGAATCAAGAGACCCAGTACTTC. Translating it yields CASSRGQTNQETQYF.

This clonotype appeared a single time. The chain recombines TRBV11-2 with TRBJ1-4, with 7 bases matching TRBD1. The CDR3 has 13 amino acids. Per germline, CDR1 SGHAT and CDR2 FQNNGV. Trimming cost V 5 bases and J 6 bases; bases outside gene matches: 3. In DNA, the CDR3 is TGTGCCAGCAGCCCAAGGGGGCATGAAAAACTGTTTTTT. It yields the protein CASSPRGHEKLFF.

V and J are TRBV20-1 and TRBJ2-5; maybe TRBD1 (5 bases). V lost 4 bases and J 2 bases, leaving 11 bases between the germline ends. CDR1 and CDR2 from the germline V gene are DFQATT and SNEGSKA (reference sequence). This CDR3 has 13 residues. DNA for the CDR3: TGCAGTGCTACAAGGACAATACAAGAGACCCAGTACTTC. It encodes CSATRTIQETQYF.

The chain employs TRBV10-2 and TRBJ2-1; TRBD2 matches at 11 bases. Looked up from germline, CDR1 is WSHSY and CDR2 is SAAADI. This CDR3 has 16 amino acids. The V segment lost 0 bases and the J segment 10 bases; nucleotides outside the gene matches: 8. This CDR3 reads CASSESTGLAGLEQFF. In DNA form, the CDR3 reads TGCGCCAGCAGTGAGTCGACAGGACTAGCGGGTTTAGAGCAGTTCTTC.

The count of this clonotype is one. V and J are TRBV20-1 and TRBJ1-5; D not certain. The V end lost 5 bases, the J end lost 7 bases, and 21 bases lay between the germline ends. The CDR3 contains 15 residues. Looked up from germline, CDR1 is DFQATT and CDR2 is SNEGSKA (reference sequence). This CDR3 reads CSAQQWTVSRQPQHF. Written as DNA, the CDR3 is TGCAGTGCTCAACAATGGACTGTATCTAGACAGCCCCAGCATTTT.

V is TRBV25-1 and J is TRBJ1-5; possible D gene TRBD1, 6 bases. The CDR3 has 14 amino acids. CDR1 MGHDK and CDR2 SYGVNS come from the germline V gene. V lost 10 bases, J lost 2 bases, and 15 bases lay in between. The CDR3 here is CAIKQPGGNQPQHF. In DNA, the CDR3 is TGTGCCATCAAGCAGCCAGGGGGCAATCAGCCCCAGCATTTT.

V and J are TRBV5-1 and TRBJ2-1, with D tentatively TRBD2 (5 bases). The CDR3 is 16 residues long. With 0 bases removed from V and 5 bases from J, the gap between germline ends came to 15 bases. The V gene's germline CDR1 is SGHRS and CDR2 YFSETQ. The CDR3 nucleotides read TGCGCCAGCAGCTTGGAACAGACCACTAGGGACAATGAGCAGTTCTTC. Protein product: CASSLEQTTRDNEQFF.